This T cell receptor beta chain is from a study of OX40 agonist ivuxolimab in advanced cancers. Background on the study: Patients were treated with ivuxolimab, an agonistic anti-OX40 (CD134) antibody. Earlier treatment with anti-PD-1, anti-PD-L1 or anti-CTLA-4 was permitted, and 35% to 45% had received some.

CDR1 SNHLY and CDR2 FYNNEI come from the germline V gene. The CDR3 contains 15 residues. V was clipped by 3 bases and J by 6 bases; unmatched bases: 6. Points from the study as a whole: Some patients who did not respond also had low normalized T-cell clonal expansion.

As for this clone: Its antigen is unknown.

Only in-frame clones appear in the TCRdb table, and some are missing; sequencing was by immunoSEQ multiplex PCR. This table has approximately 33,000 clones, over 90% appearing once. This clonotype was sampled from an adult with an advanced solid tumor such as melanoma, head and neck, liver or kidney cancer. The V gene is TRBV2, the J gene TRBJ1-2, with 11 bases matching TRBD1. The source was CD4+ or CD8+ T cells sorted from blood, collected in a trial of the OX40 agonist ivuxolimab. The DNA of the CDR3 is TGTGCCAGCAGTGACTCCGGGACAGGGGGTAATGGCTACACCTTC. It translates to CASSDSGTGGNGYTF.